This T cell receptor beta chain was sequenced during a study of blood T cells in healthy people across ages. Study-wide findings and caveats: PBMC samples, being unsorted, prevented any conclusive comparison of naive and antigen-experienced cells. In older individuals, TCR beta diversity per million T cells was lower, falling roughly linearly with age.

Germline trimming cut 5 bases from V and 7 bases from J; bases unmatched to any gene: 5. The CDR3 runs 12 residues. In regard to this clonotype: Its antigen remains unidentified.

Primed by a sample-barcoded 5' primer and a J-beta primer mix, a second PCR proceeded for about 6 to 11 cycles. One entry per CDR3 protein, called by TCRdb with MiXCR from the 5' RACE reads. The data show roughly 410,000 distinct CDR3 sequences, about 49% seen once. The chain is built from TRBV12-3 or TRBV12-4 and TRBJ2-7; 7 bases line up with TRBD1. The sample taken for sequencing was blood. The clonotype was recovered from a man aged 55 to 70 in good health. CDR3 in amino acids: CASSASGGEQYF. In DNA form, the CDR3 reads TGTGCCAGCAGTGCGTCAGGGGGAGAGCAGTACTTC.